This entry concerns a single T cell receptor (beta chain). These data are taken from a study of blood T cell repertoires in COVID-19. Overall study: Acute and convalescent COVID-19 samples came from the United States, Italy and Spain.

Participants' reported clinical history set cohort assignment. Some clones are missing from TCRdb's copy, which holds only in-frame ones; the method was immunoSEQ multiplex PCR. There are hundreds of thousands of clones in the sample; roughly 85% occur only once, and 1.5% to 2% lies in the top ten. The CDR3 is 14 amino acids. Trimming stripped 1 base from V and 10 bases from J, with 11 bases between. Germline V gives CDR1 LGHDT, CDR2 YNNKEL (reference sequence). The chain carries TRBV3-1 (or the pseudogene TRBV3-2) and TRBJ1-6; D might be TRBD1 (5 bases). The sample taken for sequencing was PBMCs or T cells enriched from blood (not recorded which). The receptor comes from a woman younger than 35 with acute COVID-19. This CDR3 reads CASSQVQGGSPLHF. CDR3 nucleotide sequence: TGTGCCAGCAGCCAAGTCCAGGGAGGATCACCCCTCCACTTT.